A single sample is the source of the 8 T cell receptor beta chains below, sequenced in a study of blood T cell repertoires in COVID-19. TCRdb's table, derived via immunoSEQ multiplex PCR, lists solely in-frame clones and lacks some. This sample has 200,000 to 250,000 clones; 65% to 90% occur once, and the top ten carry just under 7.5%. Source material: peripheral blood. These receptors originate from a woman aged 50 to 60 with acute or convalescent COVID-19.

The chain has TRBV4-1 and TRBJ1-2; tentatively, D is TRBD1 (5 bases). The CDR3 is made up of 13 amino acids. Trimming pared 2 bases from V and 7 bases from J, leaving 11 bases between. Per the germline V gene, CDR1 is MGHRA and CDR2 is YSYEKL. Here the CDR3 reads CASSQTSDTGYTF. The CDR3 coding sequence is TGCGCCAGCAGCCAAACGTCGGACACTGGCTACACCTTC.

The J gene is TRBJ1-2, the V gene TRBV28; no clear D gene. Germline V lookup: CDR1 MDHEN, CDR2 SYDVKM. CDR3 length: 14 amino acids. Trimming shortened V by 3 bases and J by 8 bases, and 16 bases separated the two germline ends. The DNA for the CDR3 is TGTGCCAGCAGTTTGATCGAGGGATTGGGGGGCTACACCTTC. Protein: CASSLIEGLGGYTF.

The J gene is TRBJ1-1, the V gene TRBV5-1, with 11 bases aligning to TRBD1. This CDR3 spans 15 amino acids. Germline-derived CDR1 and CDR2 are SGHRS and YFSETQ. The J segment lost 4 bases and the V segment lost 4 bases, leaving 6 bases of the junction unmatched. CDR3 in amino acids: CASSRGQGAVTEAFF. The DNA of the CDR3 is TGCGCCAGCAGCCGCGGACAGGGGGCCGTCACTGAAGCTTTCTTT.

This chain links TRBV6-1 with TRBJ2-7; TRBD2 aligns across 8 bases. The CDR3 runs 12 residues. V gave up 2 bases and J gave up 9 bases; unmatched junction bases: 3. CDR1 is MNHNS and CDR2 is SASEGT in the germline V gene. The DNA of the CDR3 is TGTGCCAGCAGTGAAACACGGGGGGGGCAGTACTTC. It is translated as CASSETRGGQYF.

This clone came up once. This chain links TRBV5-1 with TRBJ1-1; D remains ambiguous. V lost 1 base to trimming and J lost 1 base, with 2 bases between them. Germline V gene sequence: CDR1 SGHRS, CDR2 YFSETQ. This CDR3 comprises 12 residues. The CDR3 loop is CASSLQNTEAFF. CDR3 DNA sequence: TGCGCCAGCAGCTTGCAGAACACTGAAGCTTTCTTT.

V usage is TRBV11-1 and J usage is TRBJ1-1; TRBD1 aligns across 7 bases. The CDR3 consists of 14 residues. V shed 3 bases and J 7 bases; nucleotides not matched to a gene: 8. Germline V gene data show CDR1 as SGHAT and CDR2 as FQDESV (reference sequence). CDR3: CASSFRQGGVEAFF. Written as DNA, the CDR3 is TGTGCCAGCAGCTTTCGACAGGGCGGGGTTGAAGCTTTCTTT.

The chain is built from TRBV6-5 and TRBJ2-1, with 10 positions matching TRBD2. The germline CDR1 and CDR2 sequences are MNHEY and SVGAGI. V lost 4 bases and J lost 0; bases outside the gene matches: 3. The CDR3 length is 16 residues. This CDR3 is CASSWTSGDSYNEQFF. CDR3 coding DNA: TGTGCCAGCAGTTGGACTAGCGGAGACTCCTACAATGAGCAGTTCTTC.

The gene calls are TRBV6-5 and TRBJ1-4; 7 bases align to TRBD1. Trimming took 0 bases from V and 8 from J; bases not matched to a gene: 9. This CDR3 is built from 16 residues. Germline assignment: CDR1 MNHEY and CDR2 SVGAGI. The CDR3 sequence: CASSYSKAGGTEKLFF. The CDR3, as DNA: TGTGCCAGCAGTTACTCGAAGGCAGGGGGGACCGAAAAACTGTTTTTT.